The clone carrying this T cell receptor (beta chain) was counted only a few times. Its antigen is unidentified. This record comes from a study of human T cells and chemical hapten exposure. Study-level results: Patch test score rose with PT1 expanded TCRs, significant at 8, 16, 32, not 4.

CDR1 SGHTA and CDR2 FQGNSA come from the germline V gene. This CDR3 spans 16 amino acids. V dropped 4 bases and J dropped 0 bases, with 14 bases sitting between them. Documented time point: pre-sensitization, week 0. Treatment of the sample: therapeutic diphenylcyclopropenone sensitization with weekly scalp DPC. Each CDR3 protein gets one entry after TCRdb re-called the RACE reads with MiXCR. Here the sample spans roughly 380,000 distinct CDR3 sequences, roughly 5% being singletons. This sequence was found in a woman aged 45-59 years with alopecia areata. Some clones in this sample may be carry-over from other donors' samples. This sample comprised whole blood, obtained in connection with sensitization to the hapten diphenylcyclopropenone (DPC). The chain links TRBV7-2 to TRBJ2-3; D gene uncertain. The CDR3 reads CASSSFNWRSTDTQYF. The CDR3 nucleotides read TGTGCCAGCAGCTCGTTTAACTGGCGTAGCACAGATACGCAGTATTTT.